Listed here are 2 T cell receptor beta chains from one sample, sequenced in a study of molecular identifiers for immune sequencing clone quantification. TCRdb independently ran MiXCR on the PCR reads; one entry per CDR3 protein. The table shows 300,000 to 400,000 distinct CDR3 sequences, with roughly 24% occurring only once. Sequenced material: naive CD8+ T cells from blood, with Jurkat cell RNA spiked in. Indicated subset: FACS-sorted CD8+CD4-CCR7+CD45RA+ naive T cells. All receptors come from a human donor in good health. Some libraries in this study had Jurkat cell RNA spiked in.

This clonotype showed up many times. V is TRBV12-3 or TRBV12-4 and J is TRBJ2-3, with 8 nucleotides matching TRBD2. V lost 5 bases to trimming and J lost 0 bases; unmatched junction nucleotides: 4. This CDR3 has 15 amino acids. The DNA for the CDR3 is TGTGCCAGCAGTCCCATAGCGGGGAGCACAGATACGCAGTATTTT. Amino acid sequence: CASSPIAGSTDTQYF.

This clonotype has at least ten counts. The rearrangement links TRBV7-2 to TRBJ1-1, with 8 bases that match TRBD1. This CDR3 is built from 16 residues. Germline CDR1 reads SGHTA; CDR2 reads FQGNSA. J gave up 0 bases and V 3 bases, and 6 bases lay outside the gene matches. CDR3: CASSLDRELMNTEAFF. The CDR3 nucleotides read TGTGCCAGCAGCTTGGACAGGGAACTGATGAACACTGAAGCTTTCTTT.